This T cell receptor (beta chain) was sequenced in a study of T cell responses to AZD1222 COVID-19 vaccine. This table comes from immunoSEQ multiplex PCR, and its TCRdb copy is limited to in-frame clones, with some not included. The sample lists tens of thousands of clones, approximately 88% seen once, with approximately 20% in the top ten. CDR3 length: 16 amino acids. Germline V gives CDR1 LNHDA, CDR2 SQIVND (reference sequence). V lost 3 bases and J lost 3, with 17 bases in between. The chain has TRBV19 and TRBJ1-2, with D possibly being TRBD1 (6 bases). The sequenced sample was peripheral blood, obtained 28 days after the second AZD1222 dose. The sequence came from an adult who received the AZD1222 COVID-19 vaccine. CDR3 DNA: TGTGCCAGTAGTATGCCCTCCGGGGGCAGAGACTATGGCTACACCTTC. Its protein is CASSMPSGGRDYGYTF.